This T cell receptor beta chain was observed in a study of blood T cell repertoires in COVID-19. Study-wide context: The study drew acute and convalescent COVID-19 samples from the United States, Italy and Spain. In each case, the material was cDNA or gDNA derived from T cells, B-cell-depleted T cells, or PBMCs.

The ends lost 2 bases at V and 1 base at J; junction bases unmatched: 1. CDR1 and CDR2 (germline): ENHRY, SYGVKD. The length of the CDR3 is 15 residues. Original analysis: Estimation of nucleated cell counts was performed using reference gene primer amplification. Method: immunoSEQ multiplex PCR; TCRdb's copy keeps in-frame clones and lacks some. The DNA was the basis for D and trimming; V, J and clone size are from that table. The data hold 150,000 or so clones, with roughly four fifths observed a single time. The chain employs TRBV10-3 and TRBJ2-7, with 11 bases identical to TRBD2. The source material was peripheral blood. The TCR originated in a man between 60 and 75 years old with active or convalescent COVID-19. The DNA of the CDR3 is TGTGCCATCAGTGAGCTAGCGGGAGGTTCCTACGAGCAGTACTTC. It yields the protein CAISELAGGSYEQYF.